This T cell receptor beta chain was documented in a study of cytomegalovirus exposure and HLA in healthy donors. The CDR3 loop spans 15 amino acids. In germline, CDR1 is SGHAT, CDR2 FQNNGV. Use of 60 Vbeta and 13 Jbeta primers characterized the PCR. The data were produced by immunoSEQ multiplex PCR, yet TCRdb's version contains in-frame clones alone and is incomplete. This sample yields about 100,000 clones, of which about 70% are seen a single time; 11% to 15% belongs to the top ten. Comments on this clone: Its ends do not fully match the called genes, so a read error is possible.

The sequence was obtained from a woman in her seventies in good health and CMV-seropositive. The J gene is TRBJ1-5, the V gene TRBV11-2; perhaps TRBD1 as D (5 bases). The material sequenced was PBMCs. CDR3 sequence: CASSRRGWGNQPQHF. The CDR3 nucleotides read TGTGCCAGCAGCCGAAGGGGTTGGGGCAATCAGCCTCAGCATTTT.